The 30 T cell receptor beta chains given below trace back to one sample, sequenced in a study of post-analysis software for immune sequencing data. Points from the study as a whole: Relative to controls, patients had about 5 TRBV segments at higher frequency, with TRBV5-6, TRBV5-1 and TRBV20-1 among these.

The TCR beta cDNA libraries contained unique molecular identifiers. TCRdb reanalysed the PCR reads using MiXCR and keeps one entry per CDR3 protein. The data contain about 540,000 distinct CDR3 sequences, under 40% of them singletons. Which antigens these TCRs recognize remains unknown. The sequencing input was blood. The source of these receptors is a girl aged 2-17 years with multiple sclerosis.

The chain has TRBV3-1 and TRBJ1-1, with D uncertain. Trimming took 7 bases from V and 8 from J, leaving 17 bases between them. The CDR3 sequence is 13 residues long. From germline, CDR1 is LGHDT and CDR2 YNNKEL (reference sequence). Here the CDR3 reads CASNQAVWPEAFF. CDR3 in DNA: TGTGCCAGCAACCAGGCGGTCTGGCCGGAAGCTTTCTTT.

The chain has TRBV25-1 and TRBJ1-3; 8 nucleotides match TRBD1. This CDR3 spans 16 amino acids. With V trimmed by 4 bases and J by 2 bases, 7 bases remained unmatched. Germline CDR1 MGHDK, CDR2 SYGVNS. The DNA of the CDR3 is TGTGCCAGCAGTGCCCCACAGGGGGTGCCTGGAAACACCATATATTTT. Translated, it gives CASSAPQGVPGNTIYF.

CDR3 DNA sequence: TGTGCCAGCTCACAGGGACAGGGCCATGCGAACACCGGGGAGCTGTTTTTT. This sequence encodes CASSQGQGHANTGELFF. The V gene is TRBV18, the J gene TRBJ2-2; 9 bases are a match to TRBD1. Per germline, CDR1 KGHSH and CDR2 LQKENI. The CDR3 spans 17 residues. V was pared by 4 bases and J by 0 bases, with 6 bases of the junction left unmatched.

This clonotype was detected a few times. The junction and the germline gene differ at one end; a read error may be behind it. The genes are TRBV9 and TRBJ1-2; TRBD1 aligns across 8 bases. Germline V gene data show CDR1 as SGDLS and CDR2 as YYNGEE. The CDR3 consists of 14 residues. This CDR3 reads CAGRRGGQEYGYTF. The CDR3 coding sequence is TGTGCCGGCAGGCGAGGGGGACAGGAATATGGCTACACCTTC.

The chain uses TRBV7-3 and TRBJ1-2, with TRBD1 identical over 11 bases. Germline CDR1 is SGHTA and CDR2 is FQGTGA. The CDR3 has 18 amino acids. Unmatched junction bases numbered 19, after V lost 5 bases and J lost 8 bases. The CDR3 bases are TGTGCCAGCAGCGATACCGGCCGAGGACAGGGGGCTCCTTTCGGCTACACCTTC. Protein: CASSDTGRGQGAPFGYTF.

The chain has TRBV18 and TRBJ1-6; D is unresolved. Germline V gene sequence: CDR1 KGHSH, CDR2 LQKENI. Deletions cut 0 bases from V and 5 bases from J, with 8 bases between. The CDR3 runs 15 residues. The CDR3 protein is CASSPPGENNSPLHF. Here the CDR3 DNA reads TGTGCCAGCTCACCACCGGGTGAAAATAATTCACCCCTCCACTTT.

V usage is TRBV20-1 and J usage is TRBJ1-1; perhaps TRBD1 as D (5 bases). Trimming removed 1 base from V and 4 bases from J, with 13 bases in between. This CDR3 has 14 amino acids. Germline CDR1 and CDR2: DFQATT and SNEGSKA (reference sequence). CDR3 in amino acids: CSARARGGATEAFF. CDR3 DNA: TGCAGTGCTAGAGCCCGGGGAGGGGCCACTGAAGCTTTCTTT.

The V and J genes are TRBV29-1 and TRBJ1-2; perhaps TRBD1 as D (5 bases). There are 12 residues in the CDR3. Germline V CDR1 and CDR2: SQVTM, ANQGSEA. The V end was cut by 4 bases, the J end by 3 bases, with 9 bases between. In nucleotides, the CDR3 is TGCAGCGTTGGAGCGGGGGACTATGGCTACACCTTC. It specifies CSVGAGDYGYTF.

Note on this clonotype: This may arise from a read error, as a much more abundant clone is one base away. The CDR3 carries no conserved terminal phenylalanine or tryptophan, so it likely arises from a read error. The genes are TRBV5-1 and TRBJ1-1; D may be TRBD1 (5 bases). The CDR3 extends over 15 amino acids. Germline lookup yields CDR1 SGHRS and CDR2 YFSETQ. V was shortened by 1 base and J by 5 bases, with 15 bases between the two germline ends. The CDR3 sequence: CASSLLLLGETEAFC. The CDR3 nucleotides read TGCGCCAGCAGCTTGCTCCTTCTGGGGGAAACTGAAGCTTTCTGT.

The V gene is TRBV24-1, the J gene TRBJ2-5; 8 bases fit TRBD1. This CDR3 has 16 amino acids. V dropped 1 base and J dropped 2; count of bases not matched to a gene: 5. Germline V gene lookup returns CDR1 KGHDR and CDR2 SFDVKD. The CDR3 sequence: CATSDFSGTGQETQYF. CDR3 coding DNA: TGTGCCACCAGTGATTTCTCCGGGACAGGACAAGAGACCCAGTACTTC.

This rearrangement joins TRBV5-1 to TRBJ2-5; D may be TRBD2 (6 bases). CDR3 length: 15 amino acids. The germline gives CDR1 SGHRS, CDR2 YFSETQ. V was pared by 0 bases and J by 11 bases, with 20 bases between. CDR3 region: CASSLDGDSPREQYF. For the CDR3, the DNA is TGCGCCAGCAGCTTGGATGGGGACTCCCCACGGGAGCAGTACTTC. The whole variable domain, remainder taken from reference TRBV5-1 and TRBJ2-5, is KAGVTQTPRYLIKTRGQQVTLSCSPISGHRSVSWYQQTPGQGLQFLFEYFSETQRNKGNFPGRFSGRQFSNSRSEMNVSTLELGDSALYLCASSLDGDSPREQYFGPGTRLLVL.

The chain joins TRBV10-2 to TRBJ2-3; TRBD2 aligns across 9 bases. The CDR3 spans 22 residues. Germline assignment: CDR1 WSHSY and CDR2 SAAADI. V shed 8 bases and J 0 bases; nucleotides not matched to a gene: 27. The CDR3 region has the DNA TGCGCCAGCCTCTCATCGGCGAGCGGTATATCTACTAGCGGGCGGAGCACAGATACGCAGTATTTT. Amino acids: CASLSSASGISTSGRSTDTQYF.

This clonotype was recorded a few times. The chain combines TRBV9 with TRBJ2-6; D is unresolved. The CDR3 spans 18 residues. V shed 4 bases and J shed 0 bases, with 17 bases lying between them. Germline lookup yields CDR1 SGDLS and CDR2 YYNGEE. The CDR3 reads CASSPLDSISSGANVLTF. In DNA form, the CDR3 reads TGTGCCAGCAGCCCCCTAGACTCAATTTCCTCTGGGGCCAACGTCCTGACTTTC. Full variable domain (missing parts from reference TRBV9 and TRBJ2-6): DSGVTQTPKHLITATGQRVTLRCSPRSGDLSVYWYQQSLDQGLQFLIQYYNGEERAKGNILERFSAQQFPDLHSELNLSSLELGDSALYFCASSPLDSISSGANVLTFGAGSRLTVL.

This clonotype was seen a few times. The chain carries TRBV12-3 or TRBV12-4 and TRBJ2-3; 8 bases map to TRBD1. The CDR3 covers 16 residues. The V segment lost 5 bases and the J segment 2 bases; nucleotides outside the gene matches: 9. CDR3 sequence: CASSPHHRGDTDTQYF. The CDR3 DNA is TGTGCCAGCAGTCCACACCACAGGGGGGACACAGATACGCAGTATTTT.

This clonotype has just a few counts. The chain has TRBV24-1 and TRBJ2-3; D is unclear. The V and J ends lost 4 bases and 6 bases respectively, with 16 bases between them. In germline, CDR1 is KGHDR, CDR2 SFDVKD. The CDR3 length is 15 residues. The CDR3: CATSEIGHLGDTQYF. CDR3 coding DNA: TGTGCCACCAGTGAAATCGGCCACTTAGGCGATACGCAGTATTTT.

The chain links TRBV20-1 to TRBJ1-2, with TRBD1 as a possible D gene (5 bases). The CDR3 spans 15 residues. With 0 bases removed from V and 1 base from J, the gap between germline ends came to 12 bases. Per the germline V gene, CDR1 is DFQATT and CDR2 is SNEGSKA (reference sequence). The CDR3 is CSAREGRGLNYGYTF. For the CDR3, the DNA is TGCAGTGCTAGAGAGGGGCGGGGCCTTAACTATGGCTACACCTTC.

The sample holds a few counts of this clonotype. An end of the junction does not agree with germline; a read error may underlie this. The chain joins TRBV20-1 to TRBJ1-1, with 7 bases that match TRBD1. Looked up from germline, CDR1 is DFQATT and CDR2 is SNEGSKA (reference sequence). The CDR3 length is 17 residues. CDR3 amino acids: CSARDSGAGGWNPEAFF. The DNA for the CDR3 is TGCAGTGCTAGAGATTCGGGCGCAGGGGGTTGGAACCCTGAAGCTTTCTTT.

This clonotype was picked up one time. This chain links TRBV5-1 with TRBJ2-3; 7 positions match TRBD2. Germline V lookup: CDR1 SGHRS, CDR2 YFSETQ. The junction had 7 bases not matched to a gene; V was cut back by 0 bases and J by 0 bases. The CDR3 totals 17 residues. The CDR3 is CASSLAPSGSSTDTQYF. In DNA form, the CDR3 reads TGCGCCAGCAGCTTGGCCCCTAGCGGTTCTAGCACAGATACGCAGTATTTT. Looking up the rest from reference TRBV5-1 and TRBJ2-3 gives the full variable domain: KAGVTQTPRYLIKTRGQQVTLSCSPISGHRSVSWYQQTPGQGLQFLFEYFSETQRNKGNFPGRFSGRQFSNSRSEMNVSTLELGDSALYLCASSLAPSGSSTDTQYFGPGTRLTVL.

The J gene is TRBJ2-1, the V gene TRBV5-1; 9 positions match TRBD1. The CDR3 consists of 14 residues. The germline V gene has CDR1 SGHRS and CDR2 YFSETQ. The V and J ends lost 4 bases and 3 bases, in that order; junction bases with no gene match: 2. The CDR3 reads CASSTGQGYNEQFF. The CDR3 nucleotides read TGCGCCAGCAGCACGGGACAGGGCTACAATGAGCAGTTCTTC.

This chain joins TRBV7-3 and TRBJ2-3; D is unresolved. Germline CDR1 is SGHTA and CDR2 is FQGTGA. V was clipped by 0 bases and J by 1 base, with 11 bases between them. The CDR3 runs 16 residues. The CDR3 protein is CASSLTRNAGTDTQYF. In nucleotides, the CDR3 is TGTGCCAGCAGCTTAACCCGAAACGCGGGCACAGATACGCAGTATTTT.

This clonotype has a handful of counts. This chain links TRBV7-3 with TRBJ1-2; TRBD1 might be the D (5 bases). The CDR3 contains 14 residues. CDR1 and CDR2 (germline): SGHTA, FQGTGA. V was cut by 0 bases and J by 4 bases, with 9 bases left in between. The chain's CDR3 is CASSLTAGGYGYTF. CDR3 coding DNA: TGTGCCAGCAGCTTAACGGCCGGGGGCTATGGCTACACCTTC. Full variable domain (remainder filled in from reference TRBV7-3 and TRBJ1-2): GAGVSQTPSNKVTEKGKYVELRCDPISGHTALYWYRQSLGQGPEFLIYFQGTGAADDSGLPNDRFFAVRPEGSVSTLKIQRTERGDSAVYLCASSLTAGGYGYTFGSGTRLTVV.

The table lists this clonotype with a few counts. This chain links TRBV12-3 or TRBV12-4 with TRBJ1-2; D call uncertain. The CDR3 consists of 14 residues. V lost 2 bases and J 4 bases, leaving 11 bases between the germline ends. CDR3 sequence: CASSLTPLGYGYTF. The CDR3 DNA reads as TGTGCCAGCAGTTTAACCCCCCTAGGCTATGGCTACACCTTC.

The table lists this clonotype with a few counts. V usage is TRBV3-1 and J usage is TRBJ2-1, with 9 bases lining up with TRBD1. With V trimmed by 4 bases and J by 8 bases, 9 bases remained unmatched. CDR1 is LGHDT, CDR2 YNNKEL, per germline (reference sequence). The CDR3 contains 15 residues. In DNA form, the CDR3 reads TGTGCCAGCAGCCCTCCGGGACAGGGTGCACATGAGCAGTTCTTC. Translation: CASSPPGQGAHEQFF.

V gene TRBV4-2 combines with J gene TRBJ1-5; the D gene is possibly TRBD1 (6 bases). Looked up from germline, CDR1 is LGHNA and CDR2 is YNFKEQ. V lost 0 bases and J lost 5, with 11 bases in between. The CDR3 is 15 amino acids. The CDR3 sequence is CASSQEQDRDQPQHF. The CDR3 DNA is TGTGCCAGCAGCCAAGAACAGGACAGAGATCAGCCCCAGCATTTT.

V is TRBV6-6 and J is TRBJ1-4; no clear D gene. This CDR3 is built from 12 residues. CDR1 is MNHNY, CDR2 SVGAGI, per germline (reference sequence). V was trimmed by 0 bases and J by 7 bases, leaving 3 bases between them. CDR3 nucleotide sequence: TGTGCCAGCAGTTACTCGACTGAAAAACTGTTTTTT. As protein: CASSYSTEKLFF.

This sequence joins TRBV14 and TRBJ1-2; D may be TRBD1 (6 bases). Germline-derived CDR1 and CDR2 are SGHDN and FVKESK. Trimming shortened V by 4 bases and J by 0 bases, and 30 bases separated the two germline ends. The CDR3 loop spans 21 amino acids. CDR3 nucleotide sequence: TGTGCCAGCAGCCCATTACCGGGACACCCAGACAGCCAGGGTACTAACTATGGCTACACCTTC. This codes for CASSPLPGHPDSQGTNYGYTF.

This clonotype was seen at least ten times. The chain is built from TRBV6-6 and TRBJ2-7; unclear D gene. The length of the CDR3 is 13 residues. Trimming removed 5 bases from V and 2 bases from J, with 10 bases in between. CDR1 MNHNY and CDR2 SVGAGI come from the germline V gene (reference sequence). The CDR3 DNA reads as TGTGCCAGCAGTCGCCCGGAAACCTACGAGCAGTACTTC. Translated: CASSRPETYEQYF.

In its sample, this clonotype was seen many times. This rearrangement joins TRBV10-3 to TRBJ2-5; 7 positions match TRBD1. The CDR3 spans 14 residues. V trimming: 2 bases; J trimming: 1 base; junction bases outside the gene matches: 1. CDR1 ENHRY and CDR2 SYGVKD come from the germline V gene. The CDR3 nucleotides read TGTGCCATCAGTGAGGACAGGGTCCAAGAGACCCAGTACTTC. This translates into CAISEDRVQETQYF.

The chain links TRBV3-1 to TRBJ2-5; the D is unclear. The CDR3 is 14 residues long. Trimming cost V 1 base and J 11 bases, with 17 bases left between them. In germline, CDR1 is LGHDT, CDR2 YNNKEL (reference sequence). The CDR3 DNA follows: TGTGCCAGCAGCCAAGTAGGTCTTTTCAATGAGCAGTACTTC. Encoded protein: CASSQVGLFNEQYF.

This rearrangement joins TRBV20-1 to TRBJ2-1; 7 positions agree with TRBD2. With V trimmed by 0 bases and J by 2 bases, 10 bases remained unmatched. Per germline, CDR1 DFQATT and CDR2 SNEGSKA (reference sequence). CDR3 length: 17 residues. The CDR3 sequence: CSARDHLRGKPYNEQFF. CDR3 sequence (DNA): TGCAGTGCTAGAGATCATCTGCGGGGGAAACCCTACAATGAGCAGTTCTTC.